This TCR beta chain originates from a study of early T cells in non-severe SARS-CoV-2 infection (dated by TCRdb to 2020 to 2023). Study-wide context: TCR sequencing used bulk RNA from unsorted whole blood, so alpha and beta chains could not be paired. What the authors observed across the whole study: VDJdb matching was skewed toward anti-spike CD8 responses and likely underestimated virus-specific expansions by missing private and CD4 specificities.

This clonotype has a count of ten or more. Its target antigen remains unknown. Per-base quality was not reported, and no clone a single base away is much larger than it. The study was a case-control design nested within a healthcare worker cohort in London, UK, with weekly nasopharyngeal swab PCR tests and blood sampling. Between 23 and 31 March 2020, the week of the UK lockdown, healthcare workers were enrolled and then followed up weekly for as long as 16 weeks. The protocol used for the library was 5' RACE. The listed sequencing device is NextSeq 500. In the TCR library protocol, unique molecular identifiers were attached to individual cDNA molecules to correct for PCR bias and sequencing error. Both TCR alpha and beta chains were sequenced, and tight co-correlation was observed between alpha and beta sequence abundances in each sample. Per the source publication's procedure: Decombinator V4 was used to annotate the V gene, J gene and CDR3 of the TCR sequences. TCRs were defined as expanded if a significant change between any two time points was detected under a Poisson model with p below 0.0001. Abundances of TCRs were expressed as counts per million after normalisation to the total number of TCRs sequenced in each sample. MAIT TCRs were defined by TRAV1-2 paired with TRAJ12, TRAJ20 or TRAJ33, and iNKT TCRs by TRAV10 paired with TRAJ18. VDJdb, accessed on 1 November 2021, was searched for TCRs annotated for CMV, EBV and SARS-CoV-2, and TCRs annotated for more than one antigen were excluded. TCRdb reran the public reads through fastp at Q25 and MiXCR, keeping productive beta chains. All rows with the same CDR3 protein become a single entry with the most common DNA and genes. Clone size and V and J calls follow TCRdb, not the original study. Present in this sample are about 33,000 distinct CDR3 sequences, approximately 6.9% of which were seen just once. The ten largest make up just over 4% of the sample.

The CDR3 spans 14 residues, from the cysteine through the phenylalanine. The read is trimmed to its CDR3 DNA, 42 bases read in frame from base 1. The germline V gene (reference sequence) gives CDR1 as MNHEY and CDR2 as SMNVEV. Relative to germline, V is 6 bases shorter and J is 4 bases shorter, with 16 bases between their ends. The sequence joins TRBV27 to TRBJ2-7; a tentative D call is TRBD1 (5 bases match). The TCR originated in an adult who was a healthcare worker with PCR-confirmed SARS-CoV-2 infection or an uninfected control (not recorded which). The specimen sequenced was whole blood. The CDR3: CASRDSLGLYEQYF. The base sequence is TGTGCCAGCAGAGACAGTCTAGGTCTATACGAGCAGTACTTC.